Below, 17 T cell receptor beta chains from the same sample are listed, as sequenced in a study of T cell repertoires in cytomegalovirus infection. TCRdb re-called the reads through MiXCR, storing one row per CDR3 protein. The table lists roughly 300,000 distinct CDR3 sequences, roughly 25% of them singletons. The source material was PBMCs. These receptors all come from a human donor in good health (CMV status not recorded). Some clones in this sample may be carry-over from other donors' samples.

A remark on this clonotype: At one end the junction does not follow the germline gene, possibly because of a read error. The chain employs TRBV29-1 and TRBJ1-1; D is undetermined. Germline assignment: CDR1 SQVTM and CDR2 ANQGSEA. The CDR3 is 13 residues long. CDR3 nucleotides: TGCAGCGCTGAAGAAGGAGTCAACACTGAAGCTTTCTTT. It specifies CSAEEGVNTEAFF.

Ten or more counts support this clonotype. The gene calls are TRBV7-2 and TRBJ1-4, with 11 bases lining up with TRBD1. This CDR3 has 13 amino acids. The V and J ends lost 1 base and 11 bases, in that order; junction bases with no gene match: 0. Germline V CDR1 and CDR2: SGHTA, FQGNSA. CDR3 DNA: TGTGCCAGCAGCTTAGGGACAGGGGGCAAACTGTTTTTT. Its translation: CASSLGTGGKLFF.

This clonotype was picked up a small number of times. The V call is TRBV15, the J call TRBJ1-5; 8 nucleotides align to TRBD1. The germline V gene has CDR1 LNHNV and CDR2 YYDKDF (reference sequence). V trimming: 2 bases; J trimming: 6 bases; junction bases outside the gene matches: 12. The CDR3 runs to 17 residues. This CDR3 reads CATSRSPDRAGGQPQHF. The CDR3 DNA sequence: TGTGCCACCAGCAGATCCCCGGACAGGGCGGGGGGTCAGCCCCAGCATTTT.

The rearrangement uses TRBV29-1 and TRBJ2-3; D is tentatively TRBD1 or TRBD2 (5 bases each). The CDR3 has 17 residues. From germline, CDR1 is SQVTM and CDR2 ANQGSEA. V was trimmed by 4 bases and J by 2 bases, leaving 22 bases between them. CDR3 coding DNA: TGCAGCGTTGGTGACGGGACCTCTGTTATTATCACAGATACGCAGTATTTT. Translated, it gives CSVGDGTSVIITDTQYF.

The gene calls are TRBV5-1 and TRBJ1-1; tentatively, D is TRBD1 (5 bases). Germline assignment: CDR1 SGHRS and CDR2 YFSETQ. V lost 0 bases and J 2 bases, leaving 11 bases between the germline ends. The CDR3 loop spans 15 amino acids. This chain's CDR3 is CASSLVGGSNTEAFF. The CDR3 nucleotides are TGCGCCAGCAGCTTGGTTGGGGGATCTAACACTGAAGCTTTCTTT.

This sequence joins TRBV7-9 and TRBJ1-2, with D perhaps TRBD1 (6 bases). Trimming removed 4 bases from V and 3 bases from J, with 12 bases in between. Germline V lookup: CDR1 SEHNR, CDR2 FQNEAQ (reference sequence). The CDR3 is 14 amino acids. The CDR3 region has the DNA TGTGCCAGCAGCTCCACGGGACATCACTATGGCTACACCTTC. This codes for CASSSTGHHYGYTF.

Only a few counts were recorded for this clonotype. This sequence joins TRBV29-1 and TRBJ1-2; D might be TRBD1 (6 bases). The germline CDR1 and CDR2 sequences are SQVTM and ANQGSEA. The V end was cut by 7 bases, the J end by 2 bases, with 11 bases between. This CDR3 is 12 amino acids long. This CDR3 is CSAPTGNYGYTF. The CDR3 bases are TGCAGCGCCCCAACAGGGAACTATGGCTACACCTTC.

This clonotype was observed at least ten times. The rearrangement links TRBV7-2 to TRBJ2-3; TRBD2 agrees at 8 bases. CDR1 and CDR2 from the germline V gene are SGHTA and FQGNSA. The CDR3 extends over 16 amino acids. V shed 2 bases and J 3 bases; nucleotides not matched to a gene: 7. Here the CDR3 DNA reads TGTGCCAGCAGCTTAAAAGGTGGCGGGAGGACAGATACGCAGTATTTT. It specifies CASSLKGGGRTDTQYF. Combining the CDR3 with reference TRBV7-2 and TRBJ2-3 gives the whole variable domain GAGVSQSPSNKVTEKGKDVELRCDPISGHTALYWYRQSLGQGLEFLIYFQGNSAPDKSGLPSDRFSAERTGGSVSTLTIQRTQQEDSAVYLCASSLKGGGRTDTQYFGPGTRLTVL.

The chain carries TRBV12-3 or TRBV12-4 and TRBJ2-7, with TRBD1 identical over 9 bases. The ends lost 7 bases at V and 9 bases at J; junction bases unmatched: 13. The CDR3 length is 14 residues. CDR3 sequence reads: CASIGGTGNGRQYF. The CDR3 region has the DNA TGTGCCAGCATTGGGGGGACAGGGAATGGGCGGCAGTACTTC.

This clonotype appeared a few times. This chain uses TRBV28 with TRBJ2-2, with D hard to call. With 2 bases removed from V and 4 bases from J, the gap between germline ends came to 2 bases. Germline CDR1 reads MDHEN; CDR2 reads SYDVKM. This CDR3 has 12 amino acids. The CDR3 spells CASSLATGELFF. In DNA, the CDR3 is TGTGCCAGCAGTTTAGCCACCGGGGAGCTGTTTTTT. The full variable domain, in which reference TRBV28 and TRBJ2-2 provide the parts outside the CDR3, is DVKVTQSSRYLVKRTGEKVFLECVQDMDHENMFWYRQDPGLGLRLIYFSYDVKMKEKGDIPEGYSVSREKKERFSLILESASTNQTSMYLCASSLATGELFFGEGSRLTVL.

The chain uses TRBV12-3 or TRBV12-4 and TRBJ2-1; 8 bases are a match to TRBD1. The V segment lost 4 bases and the J segment 7 bases; nucleotides outside the gene matches: 9. The CDR3 runs 15 residues. The CDR3 region is CASSSGQGITNEQFF. In DNA form, the CDR3 reads TGTGCCAGCAGTTCCGGACAGGGTATTACAAATGAGCAGTTCTTC.

This sequence joins TRBV28 and TRBJ1-2, with TRBD1 matching 8 bases. The CDR3 runs to 16 residues. Germline V lookup: CDR1 MDHEN, CDR2 SYDVKM. V gave up 8 bases and J gave up 0 bases; unmatched junction bases: 11. CDR3 sequence (DNA): TGTGCCAGCTTCCTTCCCGGGACAGGCTCTAACTATGGCTACACCTTC. This gives the protein CASFLPGTGSNYGYTF.

This clonotype has only a few counts. The chain recombines TRBV11-2 with TRBJ1-3; D not certain. V lost 2 bases to trimming and J lost 0 bases, with 8 bases between them. CDR3 length: 15 amino acids. From germline, CDR1 is SGHAT and CDR2 FQNNGV. The CDR3 DNA reads TGTGCCAGCAGCTTATTAGGAAACTCTGGAAACACCATATATTTT. It specifies CASSLLGNSGNTIYF.

CDR3 protein: CASRQPGGSYEQYF. Here the CDR3 DNA reads TGTGCCAGCAGACAACCGGGAGGAAGCTACGAGCAGTACTTC. The chain joins TRBV6-2 or TRBV6-3 to TRBJ2-7, with TRBD2 matching 7 bases. This CDR3 has 14 amino acids. Germline CDR1 is MNHEY and CDR2 is SVGEGT. The trim removed 6 bases at V and 3 bases at J, leaving 8 bases unmatched.

V and J are TRBV11-3 and TRBJ2-3; 8 positions match TRBD1. Trimming cost V 5 bases and J 5 bases; bases outside gene matches: 6. This CDR3 contains 14 residues. Germline V gives CDR1 SGHNT, CDR2 YENEEA. This CDR3 is CASSDRDRRDTQYF. Written as DNA, the CDR3 is TGTGCCAGCAGCGACCGGGACAGGCGAGATACGCAGTATTTT.

The chain is built from TRBV11-1 and TRBJ1-1; D unclear. V dropped 5 bases and J dropped 1 base, with 8 bases sitting between them. Germline-derived CDR1 and CDR2 are SGHAT and FQDESV (reference sequence). CDR3 length equals 13 residues. In nucleotides, the CDR3 is TGTGCCAGCAGCCGGGTCGCGAACACTGAAGCTTTCTTT. Its translation: CASSRVANTEAFF.

The chain uses TRBV5-4 and TRBJ2-1; the D gene is possibly TRBD1 (6 bases). CDR1 and CDR2 from the germline V gene are SGHNT and YYREEE (reference sequence). The CDR3 spans 15 residues. Trimming pared 4 bases from V and 7 bases from J, leaving 18 bases between. CDR3 sequence reads: CASSLRDTGRNEQFF. CDR3 bases: TGTGCCAGCAGCCTCCGGGACACGGGCAGGAATGAGCAGTTCTTC.